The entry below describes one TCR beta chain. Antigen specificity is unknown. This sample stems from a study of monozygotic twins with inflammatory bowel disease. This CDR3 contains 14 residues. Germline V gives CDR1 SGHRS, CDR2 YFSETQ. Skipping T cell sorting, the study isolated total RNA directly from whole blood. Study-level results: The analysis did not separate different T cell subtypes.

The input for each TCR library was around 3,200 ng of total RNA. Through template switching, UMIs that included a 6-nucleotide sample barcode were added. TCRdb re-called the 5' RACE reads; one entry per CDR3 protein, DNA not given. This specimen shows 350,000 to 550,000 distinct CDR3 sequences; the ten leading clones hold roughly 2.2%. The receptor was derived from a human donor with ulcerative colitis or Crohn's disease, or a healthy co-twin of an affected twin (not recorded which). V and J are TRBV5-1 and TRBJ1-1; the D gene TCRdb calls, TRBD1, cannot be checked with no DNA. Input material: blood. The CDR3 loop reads CASSFAGAGTEAFF.